The entry below gives a single TCR beta chain sequence along with its context. This CDR3 contains 14 residues. Germline V gene lookup returns CDR1 GTSNPN and CDR2 SVGIG (reference sequence). Trimming left V 1 base short and J 2 bases short, with 12 bases between. Expressed TCRB transcripts were sequenced after all isolated RNA was converted to cDNA. The method was immunoSEQ multiplex PCR; TCRdb's version includes in-frame clones alone and lacks a portion of them. The table includes under 450,000 clones, roughly 16% detected once. The data were taken from a study of beta chain features in type 1 diabetes.

Specimen: naive CD4+ T cells from blood. This TCR was sampled from a woman between 18 and 29 years old in good health. The rearrangement uses TRBV30 and TRBJ2-7; a possible D gene is TRBD2 (5 bases). The CDR3 coding sequence is TGTGCCTGGAGTGGGGGAGCTCTCCCCTACGAGCAGTACTTC. As protein: CAWSGGALPYEQYF.